A selection of T cell receptor beta chains follows, all from one sample in a study of blood T cells in healthy people across ages. TCRdb ran MiXCR on the 5' RACE reads and lists one entry per CDR3 protein. Altogether 1.5 million to 2 million distinct CDR3 sequences are present, 25% to 30% being singletons, with the ten largest covering 7% to 9%. Source material: blood. The receptors were sampled from a woman aged 25 to 39 in good health. Both conserved end residues are part of each CDR3. D genes are given only for firm matches. A clone size is listed for some rows: how often the clone was seen (once, few, many), or a class if it is expanded.

d_call: TRBD1; j_call: TRBJ2-3; clone_size: many; cdr3_length: 18; v_call: TRBV4-1; cdr3_aa: CASSRLLRTGTSTDTQYF; cdr3_nt: TGCGCCAGCAGCCGACTTCTTAGGACAGGGACTAGCACAGATACGCAGTATTTT
d_call: TRBD1; j_call: TRBJ2-7; clone_size: few; cdr3_length: 15; v_call: TRBV5-1; cdr3_aa: CASSKDRDLTYEQYF; cdr3_nt: TGCGCCAGCAGCAAAGACAGGGACCTTACCTACGAGCAGTACTTC
d_call: .; j_call: TRBJ2-5; clone_size: .; cdr3_length: 15; v_call: TRBV9; cdr3_aa: CASSVGRQVQETQYF; cdr3_nt: TGTGCCAGCAGCGTAGGTCGACAGGTCCAAGAGACCCAGTACTTC
d_call: TRBD1; j_call: TRBJ2-6; clone_size: .; cdr3_length: 16; v_call: TRBV2; cdr3_aa: CASRTGQGPGANVLTF; cdr3_nt: TGTGCCAGCAGGACGGGACAGGGACCTGGGGCCAACGTCCTGACTTTC
d_call: .; j_call: TRBJ2-3; clone_size: many; cdr3_length: 14; v_call: TRBV5-1; cdr3_aa: CASSSGEPEDTQYF; cdr3_nt: TGCGCCAGCAGCTCGGGAGAACCCGAAGATACGCAGTATTTT
d_call: .; j_call: TRBJ2-7; clone_size: .; cdr3_length: 14; v_call: TRBV21-1; cdr3_aa: CACSRERESDEQYF; cdr3_nt: TGTGCCTGCAGCAGGGAGCGGGAGAGCGACGAGCAGTACTTC
d_call: .; j_call: TRBJ1-5; clone_size: .; cdr3_length: 16; v_call: TRBV5-1; cdr3_aa: CASSFAPGADNQPQHF; cdr3_nt: TGCGCCAGCAGCTTCGCGCCAGGGGCCGATAATCAGCCCCAGCATTTT
d_call: TRBD1; j_call: TRBJ2-4; clone_size: many; cdr3_length: 13; v_call: TRBV12-3/TRBV12-4; cdr3_aa: CASRMGQKNIQYF; cdr3_nt: TGTGCCAGCAGGATGGGACAGAAAAACATTCAGTACTTC
d_call: TRBD2; j_call: TRBJ2-5; clone_size: .; cdr3_length: 18; v_call: TRBV2; cdr3_aa: CASSEALRTRPKRETQYF; cdr3_nt: TGTGCCAGCAGTGAAGCGCTTCGGACTAGACCGAAAAGGGAGACCCAGTACTTC
d_call: TRBD2; j_call: TRBJ2-3; clone_size: .; cdr3_length: 15; v_call: TRBV7-2; cdr3_aa: CASSQTSGRADTQYF; cdr3_nt: TGTGCCAGCAGCCAGACTAGCGGGAGAGCAGATACGCAGTATTTT
d_call: .; j_call: TRBJ1-5; clone_size: .; cdr3_length: 13; v_call: TRBV12-3/TRBV12-4; cdr3_aa: CASRRQVKGPQHF; cdr3_nt: TGTGCCAGCAGACGACAGGTGAAGGGTCCCCAGCATTTT
d_call: .; j_call: TRBJ2-7; clone_size: few; cdr3_length: 15; v_call: TRBV28; cdr3_aa: CASSLLQGFGSEQYF; cdr3_nt: TGTGCCAGCAGTTTGCTGCAGGGATTTGGTAGCGAGCAGTACTTC
d_call: .; j_call: TRBJ1-6; clone_size: .; cdr3_length: 16; v_call: TRBV6-5; cdr3_aa: CASSVDRGVKVWPLHF; cdr3_nt: TGTGCCAGCAGCGTGGACCGTGGGGTAAAAGTTTGGCCCCTCCACTTT
d_call: .; j_call: TRBJ1-2; clone_size: .; cdr3_length: 13; v_call: TRBV12-3/TRBV12-4; cdr3_aa: CASSLSEGGGYTF; cdr3_nt: TGTGCCAGCAGTTTGTCAGAGGGCGGAGGCTACACCTTC
d_call: TRBD2; j_call: TRBJ2-5; clone_size: few; cdr3_length: 16; v_call: TRBV5-4; cdr3_aa: CASTVGGGRFQETQYF; cdr3_nt: TGTGCCAGCACCGTAGGTGGCGGGAGGTTCCAAGAGACCCAGTACTTC
d_call: TRBD2; j_call: TRBJ2-1; clone_size: .; cdr3_length: 15; v_call: TRBV7-3; cdr3_aa: CASSSLAGATNEQFF; cdr3_nt: TGTGCCAGCAGCTCTCTAGCGGGGGCCACAAATGAGCAGTTCTTC
d_call: TRBD1; j_call: TRBJ1-1; clone_size: many; cdr3_length: 14; v_call: TRBV5-1; cdr3_aa: CASSSGQGDTEAFF; cdr3_nt: TGCGCCAGCAGCTCTGGACAGGGAGATACTGAAGCTTTCTTT
d_call: TRBD1; j_call: TRBJ1-2; clone_size: .; cdr3_length: 13; v_call: TRBV28; cdr3_aa: CASSSSTGRGYTF; cdr3_nt: TGTGCCAGCAGTTCCTCGACAGGGCGCGGCTACACCTTC
d_call: .; j_call: TRBJ2-7; clone_size: few; cdr3_length: 14; v_call: TRBV5-4; cdr3_aa: CASSSGAVNYEQYF; cdr3_nt: TGTGCCAGCAGCTCAGGCGCGGTAAACTACGAGCAGTACTTC
d_call: TRBD2; j_call: TRBJ2-6; clone_size: few; cdr3_length: 20; v_call: TRBV20-1; cdr3_aa: CSATPPPGTSGASGANVLTF; cdr3_nt: TGCAGTGCTACGCCCCCACCCGGGACTAGCGGGGCCTCTGGGGCCAACGTCCTGACTTTC
d_call: TRBD1; j_call: TRBJ1-6; clone_size: few; cdr3_length: 15; v_call: TRBV12-3/TRBV12-4; cdr3_aa: CASSARGTGFSPLHF; cdr3_nt: TGTGCCAGCAGTGCCCGGGGGACAGGGTTTTCACCCCTCCACTTT
d_call: .; j_call: TRBJ1-1; clone_size: .; cdr3_length: 15; v_call: TRBV7-2; cdr3_aa: CASSSFQVMNTEAFF; cdr3_nt: TGTGCCAGCAGCTCTTTCCAAGTCATGAACACTGAAGCTTTCTTT
d_call: .; j_call: TRBJ1-2; clone_size: .; cdr3_length: 14; v_call: TRBV7-9; cdr3_aa: CASSNGQMDYPYTF; cdr3_nt: TGTGCCAGCAGCAACGGACAGATGGATTACCCCTACACCTTC
d_call: TRBD1; j_call: TRBJ1-6; clone_size: few; cdr3_length: 13; v_call: TRBV12-3/TRBV12-4; cdr3_aa: CASREGANSPLHF; cdr3_nt: TGTGCCAGCAGGGAGGGGGCGAATTCACCCCTCCACTTT
d_call: TRBD2; j_call: TRBJ2-7; clone_size: few; cdr3_length: 12; v_call: TRBV12-3/TRBV12-4; cdr3_aa: CAGSPGTTEQYF; cdr3_nt: TGTGCCGGCAGTCCTGGGACTACGGAGCAGTACTTC
d_call: .; j_call: TRBJ1-1; clone_size: few; cdr3_length: 12; v_call: TRBV18; cdr3_aa: CASSGRGTEAFF; cdr3_nt: TGTGCCAGCTCAGGCAGAGGGACTGAAGCTTTCTTT
d_call: .; j_call: TRBJ2-3; clone_size: few; cdr3_length: 12; v_call: TRBV18; cdr3_aa: CASSPSDDTQYF; cdr3_nt: TGTGCCAGCTCACCAAGTGACGATACGCAGTATTTT
d_call: .; j_call: TRBJ2-3; clone_size: .; cdr3_length: 16; v_call: TRBV24-1; cdr3_aa: CATSDLEAGPADTQYF; cdr3_nt: TGTGCCACCAGTGATTTGGAGGCGGGTCCGGCAGATACGCAGTATTTT
d_call: .; j_call: TRBJ1-2; clone_size: .; cdr3_length: 14; v_call: TRBV11-2; cdr3_aa: CASSSTAIPYGYTF; cdr3_nt: TGTGCCAGCAGCTCGACAGCGATCCCCTATGGCTACACCTTC
d_call: .; j_call: TRBJ2-7; clone_size: .; cdr3_length: 14; v_call: TRBV20-1; cdr3_aa: CSAAGHTNLYEQYF; cdr3_nt: TGCAGTGCCGCGGGACATACAAATCTCTACGAGCAGTACTTC
d_call: TRBD2; j_call: TRBJ2-3; clone_size: few; cdr3_length: 14; v_call: TRBV20-1; cdr3_aa: CSALPLAGTDTQYF; cdr3_nt: TGCAGTGCCCTTCCCCTAGCGGGCACAGATACGCAGTATTTT
d_call: .; j_call: TRBJ2-6; clone_size: .; cdr3_length: 17; v_call: TRBV21-1; cdr3_aa: CASSKEQRFSGANVLTF; cdr3_nt: TGTGCCAGCAGCAAAGAACAGAGATTCTCTGGGGCCAACGTCCTGACTTTC
d_call: TRBD2; j_call: TRBJ2-7; clone_size: few; cdr3_length: 14; v_call: TRBV7-2; cdr3_aa: CASSPEAGAGEQYF; cdr3_nt: TGTGCCAGCAGCCCCGAAGCGGGGGCGGGCGAGCAGTACTTC
d_call: .; j_call: TRBJ2-7; clone_size: .; cdr3_length: 13; v_call: TRBV27; cdr3_aa: CASRWAGDCEQDF; cdr3_nt: TGTGCCAGCAGATGGGCGGGCGACTGCGAGCAGGACTTC
d_call: .; j_call: TRBJ1-5; clone_size: few; cdr3_length: 16; v_call: TRBV28; cdr3_aa: CASNIVPAGSWQPQHF; cdr3_nt: TGTGCCAGCAATATCGTCCCGGCAGGGTCGTGGCAGCCCCAGCATTTT
d_call: .; j_call: TRBJ1-5; clone_size: .; cdr3_length: 17; v_call: TRBV6-2/TRBV6-3; cdr3_aa: CASSYSWGGLSNQPQHF; cdr3_nt: TGTGCCAGCAGTTACTCTTGGGGGGGCTTGAGCAATCAGCCCCAGCATTTT
d_call: .; j_call: TRBJ2-3; clone_size: .; cdr3_length: 16; v_call: TRBV6-6; cdr3_aa: CASSYSWGGSTDTQYF; cdr3_nt: TGTGCCAGCAGTTACAGCTGGGGCGGGAGCACAGATACGCAGTATTTT
d_call: TRBD1; j_call: TRBJ1-3; clone_size: .; cdr3_length: 16; v_call: TRBV5-1; cdr3_aa: CASSSGTGGFGNTIYF; cdr3_nt: TGCGCCAGCAGCTCCGGGACAGGCGGCTTCGGAAACACCATATATTTT
d_call: TRBD1; j_call: TRBJ2-5; clone_size: .; cdr3_length: 12; v_call: TRBV27; cdr3_aa: CASSFGTGIQYF; cdr3_nt: TGTGCCAGCAGTTTCGGGACAGGGATACAGTACTTC
d_call: .; j_call: TRBJ1-6; clone_size: .; cdr3_length: 14; v_call: TRBV28; cdr3_aa: CASVGGTYNSPLHF; cdr3_nt: TGTGCCAGCGTGGGTGGGACCTATAATTCACCCCTCCACTTT
d_call: .; j_call: TRBJ1-2; clone_size: .; cdr3_length: 14; v_call: TRBV7-8; cdr3_aa: CASSMVIAMGGYTF; cdr3_nt: TGTGCCAGCAGCATGGTAATCGCCATGGGTGGCTACACCTTC
d_call: .; j_call: TRBJ1-4; clone_size: few; cdr3_length: 14; v_call: TRBV12-3/TRBV12-4; cdr3_aa: CASSLVGEGEKLFF; cdr3_nt: TGTGCCAGCAGTTTAGTGGGGGAGGGTGAAAAACTGTTTTTT
d_call: .; j_call: TRBJ2-1; clone_size: .; cdr3_length: 12; v_call: TRBV6-5; cdr3_aa: CASSYLLGEQFF; cdr3_nt: TGTGCCAGCAGTTACTTGTTGGGTGAGCAGTTCTTC
d_call: TRBD1; j_call: TRBJ1-6; clone_size: .; cdr3_length: 15; v_call: TRBV7-2; cdr3_aa: CASRRQGGRDSPLHF; cdr3_nt: TGTGCCAGCAGACGACAGGGCGGACGGGATTCACCCCTCCACTTT
d_call: .; j_call: TRBJ2-5; clone_size: .; cdr3_length: 19; v_call: TRBV3-1; cdr3_aa: CASSQDTPGRVGTQETQYF; cdr3_nt: TGTGCCAGCAGCCAAGATACACCGGGACGGGTTGGGACCCAAGAGACCCAGTACTTC
d_call: .; j_call: TRBJ2-7; clone_size: .; cdr3_length: 14; v_call: TRBV20-1; cdr3_aa: CSAIDISASYEQYF; cdr3_nt: TGCAGTGCTATCGACATCTCGGCATCTTACGAGCAGTACTTC
d_call: .; j_call: TRBJ2-5; clone_size: .; cdr3_length: 14; v_call: TRBV20-1; cdr3_aa: CSARSGVTGRAQYF; cdr3_nt: TGCAGTGCTAGGTCGGGGGTGACAGGGAGGGCCCAGTACTTC
d_call: .; j_call: TRBJ2-3; clone_size: many; cdr3_length: 12; v_call: TRBV7-2; cdr3_aa: CASSFFPDTQYF; cdr3_nt: TGTGCCAGCAGCTTTTTCCCAGATACGCAGTATTTT
d_call: .; j_call: TRBJ2-7; clone_size: few; cdr3_length: 15; v_call: TRBV28; cdr3_aa: CASSLGLLGEYEQYF; cdr3_nt: TGTGCCAGCAGCCTAGGCCTGCTTGGCGAATACGAGCAGTACTTC
d_call: .; j_call: TRBJ1-5; clone_size: .; cdr3_length: 13; v_call: TRBV2; cdr3_aa: CASSGGGAQPQHF; cdr3_nt: TGTGCCAGCAGCGGGGGGGGCGCTCAGCCCCAGCATTTT
d_call: .; j_call: TRBJ2-5; clone_size: few; cdr3_length: 14; v_call: TRBV20-1; cdr3_aa: CSAPPRGGWETQYF; cdr3_nt: TGCAGTGCCCCTCCTAGGGGGGGATGGGAGACCCAGTACTTC
d_call: TRBD2; j_call: TRBJ2-1; clone_size: .; cdr3_length: 17; v_call: TRBV19; cdr3_aa: CASSNLLASGGYNEQFF; cdr3_nt: TGTGCCAGTAGTAACCTTCTCGCTAGCGGGGGCTACAATGAGCAGTTCTTC
d_call: TRBD2; j_call: TRBJ2-3; clone_size: few; cdr3_length: 17; v_call: TRBV3-1; cdr3_aa: CASSQAKTSGYTDTQYF; cdr3_nt: TGTGCCAGCAGCCAGGCTAAGACTAGCGGTTACACAGATACGCAGTATTTT